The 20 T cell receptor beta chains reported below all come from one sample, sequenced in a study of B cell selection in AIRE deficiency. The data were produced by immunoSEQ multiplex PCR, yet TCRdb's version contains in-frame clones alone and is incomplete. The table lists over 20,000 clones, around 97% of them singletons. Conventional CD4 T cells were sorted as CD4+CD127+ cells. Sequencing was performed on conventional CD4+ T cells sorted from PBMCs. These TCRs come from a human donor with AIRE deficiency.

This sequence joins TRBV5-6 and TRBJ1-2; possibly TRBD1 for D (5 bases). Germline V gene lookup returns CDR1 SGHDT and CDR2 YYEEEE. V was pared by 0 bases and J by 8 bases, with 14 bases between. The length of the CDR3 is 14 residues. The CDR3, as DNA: TGTGCCAGCAGCTTGGTTGGGCAGGGTAGAGGCTACACCTTC. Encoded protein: CASSLVGQGRGYTF.

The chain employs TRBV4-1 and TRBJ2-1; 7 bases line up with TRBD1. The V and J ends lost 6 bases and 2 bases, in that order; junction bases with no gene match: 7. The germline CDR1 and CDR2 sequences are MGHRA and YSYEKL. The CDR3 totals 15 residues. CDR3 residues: CASSLQGSTYNEQFF. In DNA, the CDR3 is TGCGCCAGCAGTCTACAGGGGTCTACCTACAATGAGCAGTTCTTC.

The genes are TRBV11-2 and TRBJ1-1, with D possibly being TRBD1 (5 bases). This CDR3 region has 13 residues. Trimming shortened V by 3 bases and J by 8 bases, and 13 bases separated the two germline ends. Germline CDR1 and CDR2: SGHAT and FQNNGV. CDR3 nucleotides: TGTGCCAGCAGCTTGGGGGGAGTCCCAGAAGCTTTCTTT. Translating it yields CASSLGGVPEAFF.

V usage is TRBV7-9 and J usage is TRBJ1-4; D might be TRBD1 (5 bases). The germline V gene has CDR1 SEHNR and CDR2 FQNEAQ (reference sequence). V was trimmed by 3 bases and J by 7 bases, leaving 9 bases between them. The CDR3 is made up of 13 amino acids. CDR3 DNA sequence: TGTGCCAGCAGCTTGGGCCAGGGTGAAAAACTGTTTTTT. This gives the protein CASSLGQGEKLFF.

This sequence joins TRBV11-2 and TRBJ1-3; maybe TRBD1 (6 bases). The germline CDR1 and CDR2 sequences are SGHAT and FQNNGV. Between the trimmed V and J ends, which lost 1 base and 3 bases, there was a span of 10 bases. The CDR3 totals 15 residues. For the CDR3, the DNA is TGTGCCAGCAGCTTAGTTGGGACACTTGGAAACACCATATATTTT. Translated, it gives CASSLVGTLGNTIYF. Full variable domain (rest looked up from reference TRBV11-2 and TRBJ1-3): EAGVAQSPRYKIIEKRQSVAFWCNPISGHATLYWYQQILGQGPKLLIQFQNNGVVDDSQLPKDRFSAERLKGVDSTLKIQPAKLEDSAVYLCASSLVGTLGNTIYFGEGSWLTVV.

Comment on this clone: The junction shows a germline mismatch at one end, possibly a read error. The CDR3 DNA follows: TGTGCCAGTGGTATGTCGGGACAGGTAACTAATCAGCCCCAGCATTTT. Translating it yields CASGMSGQVTNQPQHF. This chain uses TRBV19 with TRBJ1-5; 8 bases are a match to TRBD1. Per the germline V gene, CDR1 is LNHDA and CDR2 is SQIVND (reference sequence). The CDR3 is 16 amino acids.

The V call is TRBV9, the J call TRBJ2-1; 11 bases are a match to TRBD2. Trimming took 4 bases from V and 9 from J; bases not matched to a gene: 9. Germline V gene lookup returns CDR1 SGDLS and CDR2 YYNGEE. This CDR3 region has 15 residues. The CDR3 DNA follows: TGTGCCAGCAGCCCCTCCCCGCTAGCGGGGGGTGAGCAGTTCTTC. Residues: CASSPSPLAGGEQFF.

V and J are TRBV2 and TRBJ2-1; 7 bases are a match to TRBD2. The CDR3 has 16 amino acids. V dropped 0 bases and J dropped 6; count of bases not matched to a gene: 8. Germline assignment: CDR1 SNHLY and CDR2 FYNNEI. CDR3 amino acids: CASSEALQAGANEQFF. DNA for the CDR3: TGTGCCAGCAGTGAAGCGCTTCAGGCGGGAGCCAATGAGCAGTTCTTC.

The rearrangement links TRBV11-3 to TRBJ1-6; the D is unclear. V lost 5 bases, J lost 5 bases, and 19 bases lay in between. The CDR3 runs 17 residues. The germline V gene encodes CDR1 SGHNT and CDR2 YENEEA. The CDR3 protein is CASSRRVGLIDNSPLHF. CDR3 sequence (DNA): TGTGCCAGCAGCCGGCGTGTGGGGTTGATAGATAATTCACCCCTCCACTTT. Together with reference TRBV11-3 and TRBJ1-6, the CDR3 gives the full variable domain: EAGVVQSPRYKIIEKKQPVAFWCNPISGHNTLYWYLQNLGQGPELLIRYENEEAVDDSQLPKDRFSAERLKGVDSTLKIQPAELGDSAVYLCASSRRVGLIDNSPLHFGNGTRLTVT.

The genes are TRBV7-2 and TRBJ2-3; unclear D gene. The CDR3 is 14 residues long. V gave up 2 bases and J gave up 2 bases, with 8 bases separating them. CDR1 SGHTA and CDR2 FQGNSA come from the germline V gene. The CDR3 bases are TGTGCCAGCAGCTTATCACGAGACACAGATACGCAGTATTTT. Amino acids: CASSLSRDTDTQYF.

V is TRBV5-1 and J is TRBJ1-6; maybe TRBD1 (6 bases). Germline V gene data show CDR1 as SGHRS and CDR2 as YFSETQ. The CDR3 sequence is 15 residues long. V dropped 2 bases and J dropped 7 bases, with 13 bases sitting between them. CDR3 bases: TGCGCCAGCAGCTTCGCGCAGGGGAAAAATTCACCCCTCCACTTT. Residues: CASSFAQGKNSPLHF.

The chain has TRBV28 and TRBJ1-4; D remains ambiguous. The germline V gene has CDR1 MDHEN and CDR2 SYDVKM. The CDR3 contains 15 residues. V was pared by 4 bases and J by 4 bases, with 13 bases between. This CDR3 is CASSSGRADNEKLFF. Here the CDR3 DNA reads TGTGCCAGCAGTTCCGGACGGGCAGATAATGAAAAACTGTTTTTT.

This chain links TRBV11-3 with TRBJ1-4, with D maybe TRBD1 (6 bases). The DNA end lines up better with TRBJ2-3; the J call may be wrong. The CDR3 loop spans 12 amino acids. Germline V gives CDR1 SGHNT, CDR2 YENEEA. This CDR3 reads CASSLGWGQQYF. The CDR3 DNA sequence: TGTGCCAGCAGCTTAGGATGGGGACAGCAGTATTTT.

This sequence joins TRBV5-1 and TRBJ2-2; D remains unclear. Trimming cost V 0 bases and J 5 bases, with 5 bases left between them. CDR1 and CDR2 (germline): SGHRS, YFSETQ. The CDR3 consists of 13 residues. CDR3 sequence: CASSLALTGELFF. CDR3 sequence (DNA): TGCGCCAGCAGCTTGGCGTTAACCGGGGAGCTGTTTTTT.

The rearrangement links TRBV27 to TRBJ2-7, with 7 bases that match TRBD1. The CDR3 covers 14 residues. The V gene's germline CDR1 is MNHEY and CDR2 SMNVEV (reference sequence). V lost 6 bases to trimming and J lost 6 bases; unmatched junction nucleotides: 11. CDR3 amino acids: CASSRRTGSGEQYF. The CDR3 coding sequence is TGTGCCAGCAGCCGGAGGACAGGCTCAGGCGAGCAGTACTTC.

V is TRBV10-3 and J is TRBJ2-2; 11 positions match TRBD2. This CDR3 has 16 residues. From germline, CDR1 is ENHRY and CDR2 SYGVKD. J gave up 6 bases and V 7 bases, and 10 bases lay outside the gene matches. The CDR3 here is CAITPGTSGRAGELFF. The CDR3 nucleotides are TGTGCCATCACCCCGGGGACTAGCGGTAGAGCCGGGGAGCTGTTTTTT.

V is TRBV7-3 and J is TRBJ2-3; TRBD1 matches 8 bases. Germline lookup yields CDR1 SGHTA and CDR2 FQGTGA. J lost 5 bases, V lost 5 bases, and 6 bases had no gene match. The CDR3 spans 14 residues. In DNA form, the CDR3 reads TGTGCCAGCAGCCTAGTGACAGGGGTAGATACGCAGTATTTT. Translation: CASSLVTGVDTQYF.

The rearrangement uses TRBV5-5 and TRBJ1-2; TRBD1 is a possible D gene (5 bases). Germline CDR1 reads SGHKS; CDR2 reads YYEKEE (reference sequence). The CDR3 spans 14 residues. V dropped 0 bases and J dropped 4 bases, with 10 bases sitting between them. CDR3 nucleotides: TGTGCCAGCAGCTTGGGGGGCCCCGGCTATGGCTACACCTTC. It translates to CASSLGGPGYGYTF.

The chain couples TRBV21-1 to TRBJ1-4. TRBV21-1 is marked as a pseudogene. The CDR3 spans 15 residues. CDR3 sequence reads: CASTPSAHRVEKLFF. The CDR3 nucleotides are TGTGCCAGCACCCCGAGCGCCCACCGGGTTGAAAAACTGTTTTTT.

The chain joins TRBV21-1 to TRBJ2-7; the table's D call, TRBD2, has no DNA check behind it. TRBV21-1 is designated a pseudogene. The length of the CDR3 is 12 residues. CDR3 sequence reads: CASSTTSQGKSF. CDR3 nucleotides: TGTGCCAGCAGCACCACTAGCCAGGGTAAGTCCTTC.